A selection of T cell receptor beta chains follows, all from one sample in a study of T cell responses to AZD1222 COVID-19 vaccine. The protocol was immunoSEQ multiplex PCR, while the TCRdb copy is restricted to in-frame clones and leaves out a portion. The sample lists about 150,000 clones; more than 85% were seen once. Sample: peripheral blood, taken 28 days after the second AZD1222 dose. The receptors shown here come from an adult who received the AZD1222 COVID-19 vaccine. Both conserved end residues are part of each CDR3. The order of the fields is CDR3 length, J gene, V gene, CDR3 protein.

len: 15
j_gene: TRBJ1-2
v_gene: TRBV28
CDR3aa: CASSFAVGTNYGYTF

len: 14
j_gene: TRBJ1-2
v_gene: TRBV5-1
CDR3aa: CASSLSARHYGYTF

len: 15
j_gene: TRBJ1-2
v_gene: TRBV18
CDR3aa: CASSPKYPDSYGYTF

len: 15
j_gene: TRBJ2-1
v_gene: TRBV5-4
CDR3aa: CASRIFGGALDEQFF

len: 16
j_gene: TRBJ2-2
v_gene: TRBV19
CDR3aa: CASSRGTGASPGELFF

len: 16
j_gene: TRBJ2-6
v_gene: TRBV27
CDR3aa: CASSLYGGSGANVLTF

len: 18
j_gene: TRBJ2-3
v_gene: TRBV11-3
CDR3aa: CASSPAGTGSTSTDTQYF

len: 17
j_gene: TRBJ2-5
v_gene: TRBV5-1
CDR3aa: CASSHWGLAGGEETQYF

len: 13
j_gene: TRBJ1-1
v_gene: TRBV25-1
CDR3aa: CASSGPTNTEAFF

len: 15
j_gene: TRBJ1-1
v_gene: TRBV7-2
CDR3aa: CASSRQGGAGTEAFF

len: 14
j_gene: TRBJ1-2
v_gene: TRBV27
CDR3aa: CASSLKGQGAGYTF

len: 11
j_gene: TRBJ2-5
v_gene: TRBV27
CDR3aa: CASRKSGTQYF

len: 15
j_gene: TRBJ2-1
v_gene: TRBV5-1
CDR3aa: CASSLVSMEYNEQFF

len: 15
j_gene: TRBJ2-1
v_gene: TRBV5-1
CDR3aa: CASSSAGGSHNEQFF

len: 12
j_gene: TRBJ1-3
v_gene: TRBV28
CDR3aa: CASGGNGNTIYF

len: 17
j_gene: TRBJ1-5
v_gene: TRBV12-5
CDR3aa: CASGLGEGGIGNQPQHF